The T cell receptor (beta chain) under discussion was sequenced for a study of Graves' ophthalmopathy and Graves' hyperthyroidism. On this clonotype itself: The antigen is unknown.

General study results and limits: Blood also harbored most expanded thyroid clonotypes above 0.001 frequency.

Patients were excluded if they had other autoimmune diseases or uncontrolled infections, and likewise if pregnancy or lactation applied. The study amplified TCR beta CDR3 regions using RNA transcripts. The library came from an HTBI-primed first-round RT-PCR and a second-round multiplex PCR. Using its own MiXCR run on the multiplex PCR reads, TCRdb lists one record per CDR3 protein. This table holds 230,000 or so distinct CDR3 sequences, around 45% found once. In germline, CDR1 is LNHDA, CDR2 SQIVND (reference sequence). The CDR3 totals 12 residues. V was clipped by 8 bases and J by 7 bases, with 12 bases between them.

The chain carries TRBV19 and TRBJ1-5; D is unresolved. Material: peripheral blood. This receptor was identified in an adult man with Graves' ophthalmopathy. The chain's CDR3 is CASFGVDQPQHF. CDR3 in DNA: TGTGCCAGTTTTGGAGTAGACCAGCCCCAGCATTTT.